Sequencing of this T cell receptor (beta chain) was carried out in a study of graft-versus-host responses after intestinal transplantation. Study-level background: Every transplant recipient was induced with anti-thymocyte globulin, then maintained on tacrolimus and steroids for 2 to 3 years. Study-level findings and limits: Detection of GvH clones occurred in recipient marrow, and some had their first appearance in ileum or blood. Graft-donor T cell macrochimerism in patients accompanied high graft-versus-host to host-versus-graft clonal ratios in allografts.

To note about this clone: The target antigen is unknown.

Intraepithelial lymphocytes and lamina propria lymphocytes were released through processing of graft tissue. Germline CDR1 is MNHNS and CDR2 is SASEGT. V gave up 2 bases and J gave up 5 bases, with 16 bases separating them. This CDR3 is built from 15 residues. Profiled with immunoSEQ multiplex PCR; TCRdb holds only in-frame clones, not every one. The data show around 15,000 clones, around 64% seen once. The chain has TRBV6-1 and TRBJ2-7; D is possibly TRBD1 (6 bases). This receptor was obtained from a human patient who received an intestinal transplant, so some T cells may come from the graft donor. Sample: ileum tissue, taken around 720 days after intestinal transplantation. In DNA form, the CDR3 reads TGTGCCAGCAGTGAACAACAGGGTTTTCTCCACGAGCAGTACTTC. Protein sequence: CASSEQQGFLHEQYF.